This is a list of T cell receptor beta chains from one sample in a study of cytomegalovirus exposure and HLA in healthy donors. Using immunoSEQ multiplex PCR, the repertoire was profiled, and TCRdb retains in-frame clones only, with some absent. The sample contains about 300,000 clones, 88% of which appear only once. Input material: PBMCs. The receptor source for this set is a woman in her late teens or twenties in good health and CMV-seronegative. Both conserved end residues are part of each CDR3. Fields, in order: D gene, V gene, J gene, CDR3 protein. The D gene is left open where the match is weak.

>TRBD1|TRBV28|TRBJ1-5
CASSQTTGGGIQPQHF
>TRBD1|TRBV7-9|TRBJ1-2
CASSFRTGRSGYTF
>NA|TRBV2|TRBJ1-5
CASSAEVAANNQPQHF
>NA|TRBV29-1|TRBJ2-3
CSVGGRLTDTQYF
>NA|TRBV2|TRBJ1-1
CASSSDRNTEAFF
>TRBD2|TRBV27|TRBJ2-1
CASSSAGTSRSYNEQFF
>TRBD1|TRBV6-1|TRBJ1-4
CASILQGGSGKLFF
>NA|TRBV4-1|TRBJ1-2
CASSQAPAVRNDGYTF
>NA|TRBV16|TRBJ2-1
CASSQLQGGKEQFF
>NA|TRBV14|TRBJ2-3
CASSSRDYTDTQYF
>TRBD1|TRBV30|TRBJ1-6
CAWSDPTAGGYVGSPLHF